The source of this TCR beta chain is a study of cytomegalovirus exposure and HLA in healthy donors. Study-level points and caveats: According to a subsequent analysis, TCR clusters identified in the first cohort showed a tendency to co-occur across the 100 to 150 validation repertoires.

Germline V gene lookup returns CDR1 SGHNT and CDR2 YENEEA. V lost 5 bases and J lost 2; bases outside the gene matches: 8. The CDR3 is 15 residues long. Concerning this clone itself: What it binds is unknown.

The donors were in the approximately 110-subject validation cohort; that cohort was separate from the roughly 730-subject first cohort. The data were produced by immunoSEQ multiplex PCR, yet TCRdb's version contains in-frame clones alone and is incomplete. The sample lists fewer than 400,000 clones; 88% were seen once. The rearrangement joins TRBV11-3 to TRBJ2-7; 8 positions match TRBD2. Material: PBMCs. The sequence derives from a man younger than 40 in good health and CMV-seronegative. The CDR3 sequence: CASSLGGVGPYEQYF. The CDR3 DNA reads TGTGCCAGCAGCCTCGGGGGGGTGGGACCCTACGAGCAGTACTTC. Looking up the rest from reference TRBV11-3 and TRBJ2-7 gives the full variable domain: EAGVVQSPRYKIIEKKQPVAFWCNPISGHNTLYWYLQNLGQGPELLIRYENEEAVDDSQLPKDRFSAERLKGVDSTLKIQPAELGDSAVYLCASSLGGVGPYEQYFGPGTRLTVT.